Below are 21 T cell receptor beta chains sequenced from a single sample in a study of T cell responses to AZD1222 COVID-19 vaccine. Here immunoSEQ multiplex PCR was the method, and the copy in TCRdb shows in-frame clones only, minus some. Of around 150,000 clones in the sample, just over 90% are singletons; the top ten hold 1% to 1.5%. Material: peripheral blood, obtained 28 days after the second AZD1222 dose. All receptors derive from an adult who received the AZD1222 COVID-19 vaccine.

The chain combines TRBV19 with TRBJ2-3; D is ambiguous. The CDR3 has 15 amino acids. Deletions cut 1 base from V and 6 bases from J, with 14 bases between. Germline lookup yields CDR1 LNHDA and CDR2 SQIVND (reference sequence). The CDR3: CASSIATHTGDTQYF. CDR3 nucleotides: TGTGCCAGTAGTATAGCGACACACACCGGGGATACGCAGTATTTT.

The genes are TRBV9 and TRBJ2-6; either TRBD1 or TRBD2 may supply D (5 bases each). Germline CDR1 SGDLS, CDR2 YYNGEE. This CDR3 is 17 amino acids long. V was clipped by 4 bases and J by 0 bases, with 14 bases between them. The CDR3 loop reads CASSPRLGGSGANVLTF. The CDR3 nucleotides read TGTGCCAGCAGCCCACGTCTTGGGGGCTCTGGGGCCAACGTCCTGACTTTC.

A single count supports this clone. V gene TRBV18 combines with J gene TRBJ1-1; D possibly corresponds to TRBD1 (5 bases). Germline V gives CDR1 KGHSH, CDR2 LQKENI. V was cut by 4 bases and J by 0 bases, with 6 bases left in between. There are 13 residues in the CDR3. The CDR3 sequence: CASSQDMNTEAFF. CDR3 sequence (DNA): TGTGCCAGCTCACAGGACATGAACACTGAAGCTTTCTTT.

J is TRBJ2-1 and V is TRBV18; 9 bases line up with TRBD2. The V gene end was trimmed by 3 bases and the J gene end by 6 bases; junction bases not matched to a gene: 9. This CDR3 has 16 amino acids. Germline V gene lookup returns CDR1 KGHSH and CDR2 LQKENI. The CDR3 loop is CASSPAGGQGSNEQFF. The CDR3, as DNA: TGTGCCAGCTCACCGGCGGGGGGGCAGGGGTCCAATGAGCAGTTCTTC.

The chain uses TRBV29-1 and TRBJ2-1, with TRBD2 matching over 12 bases. The CDR3 covers 12 residues. Germline CDR1 is SQVTM and CDR2 is ANQGSEA. The chain's CDR3 is CVVASGRDEQFF. In DNA, the CDR3 is TGCGTAGTTGCTAGCGGGAGGGATGAGCAGTTCTTC.

The genes are TRBV2 and TRBJ1-6; D gene uncertain. The V end lost 0 bases, the J end lost 10 bases, and 16 bases lay between the germline ends. This CDR3 has 16 amino acids. Germline V CDR1 and CDR2: SNHLY, FYNNEI. The CDR3 DNA reads as TGTGCCAGCAGTGAAGCGCAGCCCCGCTCGGGATCACCCCTCCACTTT. This encodes CASSEAQPRSGSPLHF.

This chain links TRBV5-4 with TRBJ1-5; D not certain. Deletions cut 0 bases from V and 2 bases from J, with 6 bases between. This CDR3 comprises 14 residues. Germline V gene lookup returns CDR1 SGHNT and CDR2 YYREEE (reference sequence). CDR3 amino acids: CASSLDQGNQPQHF. DNA of the CDR3: TGTGCCAGCAGCTTGGACCAAGGCAATCAGCCCCAGCATTTT. Using reference TRBV5-4 and TRBJ1-5 for the parts outside the CDR3, the full variable domain is ETGVTQSPTHLIKTRGQQVTLRCSSQSGHNTVSWYQQALGQGPQFIFQYYREEENGRGNFPPRFSGLQFPNYSSELNVNALELDDSALYLCASSLDQGNQPQHFGDGTRLSIL.

A note on this clone: Without the conserved terminal phenylalanine or tryptophan, this CDR3 likely stems from a read error. No DNA is shown, since the ends of the CDR3 on it are uncertain; the CDR3 is the one TCRdb lists. The chain recombines TRBV9 with TRBJ1-4. Germline assignment: CDR1 SGDLS and CDR2 YYNGEE. The CDR3 sequence runs 11 residues, both termini included. This CDR3 reads CASSVAWRGSV.

The rearrangement joins TRBV5-1 to TRBJ2-2, with TRBD2 matching over 10 bases. The CDR3 sequence is 16 residues long. Germline lookup yields CDR1 SGHRS and CDR2 YFSETQ. J lost 2 bases, V lost 5 bases, and 6 bases had no gene match. This chain's CDR3 is CASRLGLAANTGELFF. DNA for the CDR3: TGCGCCAGCAGGCTCGGACTAGCGGCTAACACCGGGGAGCTGTTTTTT.

V and J are TRBV29-1 and TRBJ1-2, with a tentative D call TRBD1 (6 bases). V gave up 6 bases and J gave up 2 bases, with 13 bases separating them. The CDR3 has 13 residues. The germline gives CDR1 SQVTM, CDR2 ANQGSEA. As DNA, the CDR3 is TGCAGCGTGACAGGCGAGGCAAACTATGGCTACACCTTC. It yields the protein CSVTGEANYGYTF.

V is TRBV5-1 and J is TRBJ1-1; D not resolved. Trimming removed 0 bases from V and 1 base from J, with 7 bases in between. Per germline, CDR1 SGHRS and CDR2 YFSETQ. CDR3 length: 14 residues. The CDR3 reads CASSLESRNTEAFF. The DNA for the CDR3 is TGCGCCAGCAGCTTGGAATCCCGGAACACTGAAGCTTTCTTT.

The V call is TRBV11-2, the J call TRBJ2-3; 11 bases match TRBD1. Trimming took 3 bases from V and 1 from J; bases not matched to a gene: 9. CDR1 and CDR2 from the germline V gene are SGHAT and FQNNGV. This CDR3 is 18 amino acids long. The CDR3 spells CASSFLIGTGGGTDTQYF. CDR3 DNA sequence: TGTGCCAGCAGCTTTCTGATTGGGACAGGGGGTGGCACAGATACGCAGTATTTT.

The CDR3 coding sequence is TGTGCCAGCAGCTTCGGCAGGTTCTCCTACGAGCAGTACTTC. Protein: CASSFGRFSYEQYF. This chain connects TRBV7-8 to TRBJ2-7; D remains unclear. Trimming shortened V by 3 bases and J by 0 bases, and 9 bases separated the two germline ends. The CDR3 is made up of 14 amino acids. CDR1 SGHVS and CDR2 FQNEAQ come from the germline V gene.

This chain links TRBV3-1 (or the pseudogene TRBV3-2) with TRBJ2-3; 7 bases match TRBD2. The trim removed 4 bases at V and 2 bases at J, leaving 3 bases unmatched. From germline, CDR1 is LGHDT and CDR2 YNNKEL (reference sequence). This CDR3 contains 14 residues. CDR3: CASSPRGYTDTQYF. CDR3 DNA sequence: TGTGCCAGCAGCCCGCGGGGGTACACAGATACGCAGTATTTT.

The chain recombines TRBV19 with TRBJ1-1, with TRBD1 matching 7 bases. CDR3 length equals 15 residues. Germline loops: CDR1 LNHDA, CDR2 SQIVND (reference sequence). J gave up 1 base and V 7 bases, and 9 bases lay outside the gene matches. CDR3 coding DNA: TGTGCCAGTATCCCAGACAGGGCAACGAACACTGAAGCTTTCTTT. It specifies CASIPDRATNTEAFF.

The chain carries TRBV15 and TRBJ2-7; 9 positions match TRBD2. CDR1 and CDR2 from the germline V gene are LNHNV and YYDKDF (reference sequence). This CDR3 has 14 residues. The J segment lost 1 base and the V segment lost 3 bases, leaving 1 base of the junction unmatched. This CDR3 reads CATSSSGSSYEQYF. The DNA for the CDR3 is TGTGCCACCAGCAGTAGCGGGAGTTCCTACGAGCAGTACTTC.

The rearrangement uses TRBV28 and TRBJ1-2, with D uncertain. CDR3 length equals 14 residues. Trimming cost V 7 bases and J 5 bases, with 17 bases left between them. Germline V gene lookup returns CDR1 MDHEN and CDR2 SYDVKM. CDR3 in amino acids: CASTPFSADYGYTF. The CDR3, as DNA: TGTGCCAGCACCCCTTTTTCAGCCGATTATGGCTACACCTTC.

This CDR3 reads CASSSLGSYNEQFF. In nucleotides, the CDR3 is TGTGCCAGCAGCTCCCTTGGCTCCTACAATGAGCAGTTCTTC. The chain carries TRBV5-4 and TRBJ2-1; D is undetermined. With 3 bases removed from V and 0 bases from J, the gap between germline ends came to 7 bases. The germline gives CDR1 SGHNT, CDR2 YYREEE (reference sequence). There are 14 residues in the CDR3.

J is TRBJ1-2 and V is TRBV3-1 (or the pseudogene TRBV3-2); 8 nucleotides match TRBD1. From germline, CDR1 is LGHDT and CDR2 YNNKEL (reference sequence). V was pared by 1 base and J by 7 bases, with 5 bases of the junction left unmatched. The CDR3 is 14 residues long. The CDR3 sequence: CASSQAGRGLGYTF. The CDR3 region has the DNA TGTGCCAGCAGCCAAGCGGGCAGGGGGCTTGGCTACACCTTC.

The CDR3 protein is CASSYMGARWAGELFF. Here the CDR3 DNA reads TGTGCCAGCAGTTACATGGGGGCGCGTTGGGCCGGGGAGCTGTTTTTT. The chain joins TRBV6-2 or TRBV6-3 to TRBJ2-2, with D perhaps matching TRBD1 (6 bases). The CDR3 spans 16 residues. Deletions cut 2 bases from V and 6 bases from J, with 16 bases between. CDR1 MNHEY and CDR2 SVGEGT come from the germline V gene.

The chain joins TRBV30 to TRBJ2-7, with 8 bases fitting TRBD2. The CDR3 extends over 16 amino acids. Germline CDR1 reads GTSNPN; CDR2 reads SVGIG (reference sequence). V lost 2 bases, J lost 2 bases, and 11 bases stayed unmatched. The CDR3 coding sequence is TGTGCCTGGAGTCTCTATCCAGCGGGAGACCCCTACGAGCAGTACTTC. Residues: CAWSLYPAGDPYEQYF.